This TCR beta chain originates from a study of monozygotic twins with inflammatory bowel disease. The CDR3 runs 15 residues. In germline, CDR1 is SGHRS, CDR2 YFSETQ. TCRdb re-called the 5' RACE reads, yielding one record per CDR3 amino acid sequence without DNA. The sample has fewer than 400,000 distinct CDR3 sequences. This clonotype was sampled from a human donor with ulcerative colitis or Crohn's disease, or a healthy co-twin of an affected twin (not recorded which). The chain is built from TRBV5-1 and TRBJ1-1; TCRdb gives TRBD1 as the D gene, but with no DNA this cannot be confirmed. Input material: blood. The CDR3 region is CASSRLLGGNTEAFF.